The 32 T cell receptor beta chains reported below all come from one sample, sequenced in a study of shared clonotypes between healthy human individuals. The protocol was immunoSEQ multiplex PCR, while the TCRdb copy is restricted to in-frame clones and leaves out a portion. The sample has approximately 980,000 clones, over 60% seen once. Material for sequencing was memory CD4+ T cells sorted from blood. This sample's subset: CD45RA-negative fraction. The receptors derive from a man between 18 and 29 years old in good health.

This clone has just a few counts. The same CDR3 also results from other DNA sequences found in this sample. The chain carries TRBV6-5 and TRBJ1-3, with 8 bases matching TRBD1. The CDR3 spans 13 residues. V lost 5 bases, J lost 3 bases, and 0 bases stayed unmatched. Germline assignment: CDR1 MNHEY and CDR2 SVGAGI. The CDR3 DNA is TGTGCCAGCAGTGGGACAGGTGGAAACACCATATATTTT. Its protein is CASSGTGGNTIYF.

CDR3 DNA sequence: TGTGCCTCTAACCGGGGTCCCACCTACGAGCAGTACTTC. It translates to CASNRGPTYEQYF. The genes are TRBV30 and TRBJ2-7; tentative D call: TRBD2 (5 bases). The CDR3 length is 13 residues. Trimming cost V 7 bases and J 2 bases, with 15 bases left between them. Germline loops: CDR1 GTSNPN, CDR2 SVGIG (reference sequence).

The genes are TRBV30 and TRBJ1-4; D gene ambiguous. The CDR3 loop spans 13 amino acids. V was pared by 2 bases and J by 3 bases, with 7 bases between. Germline CDR1 GTSNPN, CDR2 SVGIG (reference sequence). This CDR3 is CAWSWTPNEKLFF. CDR3 coding DNA: TGTGCCTGGAGTTGGACGCCTAATGAAAAACTGTTTTTT.

The chain employs TRBV6-6 and TRBJ2-7; D unclear. Trimming pared 0 bases from V and 2 bases from J, leaving 8 bases between. Germline loops: CDR1 MNHNY, CDR2 SVGAGI (reference sequence). The CDR3 extends over 14 amino acids. Written as DNA, the CDR3 is TGTGCCAGCAGTTACTCGACGCTAACCTACGAGCAGTACTTC. Protein: CASSYSTLTYEQYF.

The V and J genes are TRBV10-1 and TRBJ1-3, with D uncertain. The CDR3 totals 15 residues. Trimming stripped 3 bases from V and 4 bases from J, with 13 bases between. CDR1 and CDR2 (germline): WNHNN, SYGVQD (reference sequence). CDR3 sequence reads: CASSENFGPGNTIYF. Written as DNA, the CDR3 is TGCGCCAGCAGTGAAAATTTTGGCCCGGGAAACACCATATATTTT.

J is TRBJ1-2 and V is TRBV27; 8 bases agree with TRBD1. Per the germline V gene, CDR1 is MNHEY and CDR2 is SMNVEV (reference sequence). Trimming at V came to 3 bases and at J to 6 bases, leaving 0 bases not matched to a gene. The CDR3 consists of 12 residues. DNA for the CDR3: TGTGCCAGCAGTTTCAGGGGGCATGGCTACACCTTC. As protein: CASSFRGHGYTF.

The chain employs TRBV7-2 and TRBJ2-7; 7 nucleotides match TRBD2. Germline V CDR1 and CDR2: SGHTA, FQGNSA. This CDR3 has 15 residues. The V and J ends lost 2 bases and 1 base, in that order; junction bases with no gene match: 5. In DNA form, the CDR3 reads TGTGCCAGCAGCTTATATTGGGGGGGTTCCTACGAGCAGTACTTC. It yields the protein CASSLYWGGSYEQYF.

The table lists this clone with a count of one. The V call is TRBV28, the J call TRBJ1-1, with TRBD1 matching 10 bases. Germline assignment: CDR1 MDHEN and CDR2 SYDVKM. With V trimmed by 3 bases and J by 4 bases, 8 bases remained unmatched. This CDR3 is 16 amino acids long. CDR3 in amino acids: CASSFPAGTGVTEAFF. The CDR3 nucleotides read TGTGCCAGCAGTTTCCCCGCCGGGACAGGGGTCACTGAAGCTTTCTTT.

V gene TRBV30 combines with J gene TRBJ2-7; D is unclear. The V gene's germline CDR1 is GTSNPN and CDR2 SVGIG (reference sequence). The ends were cut back, 1 base at V and 6 bases at J, with 7 bases in the middle. CDR3 length: 11 residues. The CDR3 region is CAWSGTFEQYF. The CDR3 DNA is TGTGCCTGGAGTGGAACATTCGAGCAGTACTTC. Full variable domain (outside the CDR3, taken from reference TRBV30 and TRBJ2-7): SQTIHQWPATLVQPVGSPLSLECTVEGTSNPNLYWYRQAAGRGLQLLFYSVGIGQISSEVPQNLSASRPQDRQFILSSKKLLLSDSGFYLCAWSGTFEQYFGPGTRLTVT.

The V gene is TRBV11-2, the J gene TRBJ1-1; D remains ambiguous. The CDR3 contains 11 residues. Germline-derived CDR1 and CDR2 are SGHAT and FQNNGV. V was shortened by 4 bases and J by 8 bases, with 8 bases between the two germline ends. The CDR3 coding sequence is TGTGCCAGCAGCTCAGGTTTAGAAGCTTTCTTT. Amino acid sequence: CASSSGLEAFF.

On this clone: The sample has other DNA sequences that encode this CDR3 too. This chain uses TRBV5-1 with TRBJ1-1, with D perhaps matching TRBD1 (6 bases). The length of the CDR3 is 15 residues. Germline lookup yields CDR1 SGHRS and CDR2 YFSETQ. V shed 1 base and J shed 0 bases, with 10 bases lying between them. The CDR3: CASSLMGHLNTEAFF. In nucleotides, the CDR3 is TGCGCCAGCAGCTTGATGGGACACCTGAACACTGAAGCTTTCTTT.

J is TRBJ1-6 and V is TRBV7-9; 10 bases are a match to TRBD1. CDR1 and CDR2 (germline): SEHNR, FQNEAQ (reference sequence). Germline trimming cut 6 bases from V and 8 bases from J; bases unmatched to any gene: 4. The CDR3 runs 14 residues. CDR3 residues: CASSRTGGYSPLHF. CDR3 nucleotides: TGTGCCAGCAGTCGGACAGGGGGATATTCACCCCTCCACTTT.

This chain uses TRBV18 with TRBJ2-7; 9 bases map to TRBD2. Trimming cost V 3 bases and J 7 bases; bases outside gene matches: 4. Germline loops: CDR1 KGHSH, CDR2 LQKENI. The CDR3 contains 13 residues. The CDR3 DNA sequence: TGTGCCAGCTCACCGGCCGCGGGAGGGGAGCAGTACTTC. Encoded protein: CASSPAAGGEQYF. Complete variable domain (other parts from reference TRBV18 and TRBJ2-7): NAGVMQNPRHLVRRRGQEARLRCSPMKGHSHVYWYRQLPEEGLKFMVYLQKENIIDESGMPKERFSAEFPKEGPSILRIQQVVRGDSAAYFCASSPAAGGEQYFGPGTRLTVT.

The chain recombines TRBV5-1 with TRBJ2-3; D ambiguous. Germline V CDR1 and CDR2: SGHRS, YFSETQ. This CDR3 spans 14 amino acids. V lost 2 bases to trimming and J lost 2 bases, with 9 bases between them. As DNA, the CDR3 is TGCGCCAGCAGCTTCACAGATGCCACAGATACGCAGTATTTT. Protein product: CASSFTDATDTQYF.

J is TRBJ2-3 and V is TRBV15; the match to TRBD2 covers 7 bases. This CDR3 is 16 amino acids long. The germline CDR1 and CDR2 sequences are LNHNV and YYDKDF (reference sequence). Losses at the gene ends were 1 base for V and 2 bases for J; bases not matched to a gene: 6. The CDR3 loop is CATSRASGKPTDTQYF. CDR3 DNA sequence: TGTGCCACCAGCAGAGCTAGCGGAAAACCCACAGATACGCAGTATTTT.

On this clone: Other DNA sequences of this sample code for an identical CDR3. This rearrangement joins TRBV28 to TRBJ1-2, with a possible D match to TRBD1 (5 bases). CDR1 is MDHEN and CDR2 is SYDVKM in the germline V gene. V was trimmed by 2 bases and J by 4 bases, leaving 5 bases between them. The CDR3 spans 12 residues. The CDR3 DNA is TGTGCCAGCAGTTTACAGGGCTATGGCTACACCTTC. Its protein is CASSLQGYGYTF.

The chain links TRBV5-1 to TRBJ2-3; possibly TRBD1 for D (5 bases). The germline V gene encodes CDR1 SGHRS and CDR2 YFSETQ. The CDR3 has 14 residues. Trimming stripped 2 bases from V and 2 bases from J, with 9 bases between. As DNA, the CDR3 is TGCGCCAGCAGCTTAGGACACAACACAGATACGCAGTATTTT. Encoded protein: CASSLGHNTDTQYF.

This rearrangement joins TRBV30 to TRBJ1-6; D is ambiguous. Germline V gene lookup returns CDR1 GTSNPN and CDR2 SVGIG (reference sequence). Trimming left V 2 bases short and J 6 bases short, with 17 bases between. The CDR3 loop spans 16 amino acids. The CDR3 protein is CAWSPPRSTRNSPLHF. The CDR3 nucleotides read TGTGCCTGGAGTCCCCCCCGGAGTACCCGTAATTCACCCCTCCACTTT.

The rearrangement uses TRBV10-2 and TRBJ2-3; 9 nucleotides align to TRBD2. CDR1 is WSHSY, CDR2 SAAADI, per germline. The CDR3 loop spans 14 amino acids. V lost 7 bases to trimming and J lost 8 bases; unmatched junction nucleotides: 10. In DNA, the CDR3 is TGCGCCAGCACGGCTAGCGGGACTCTGAGTACGCAGTATTTT. Translation gives CASTASGTLSTQYF.

CDR3 nucleotides: TGCGCCAGCAGCTTGGGATCCGGGGGGCAAACCTACGAGCAGTACTTC. This sequence encodes CASSLGSGGQTYEQYF. This sequence joins TRBV5-1 and TRBJ2-7; D possibly corresponds to TRBD2 (7 bases). The germline V and J ends were trimmed by 0 bases and 2 bases, with 15 bases remaining between them. Per germline, CDR1 SGHRS and CDR2 YFSETQ. The CDR3 loop spans 16 amino acids.

The V gene is TRBV2, the J gene TRBJ2-2; 7 nucleotides align to TRBD1. This CDR3 is 12 amino acids long. The junction had 2 bases not matched to a gene; V was cut back by 6 bases and J by 7 bases. From germline, CDR1 is SNHLY and CDR2 FYNNEI. The CDR3, as DNA: TGTGCCAGCAGGGGGACAGTCGGGGAGCTGTTTTTT. It encodes CASRGTVGELFF.

The genes are TRBV10-3 and TRBJ2-3; 10 bases line up with TRBD1. The CDR3 extends over 16 amino acids. With 5 bases clipped from V and 4 bases from J, the junction kept 9 bases outside the gene matches. Germline V gene data show CDR1 as ENHRY and CDR2 as SYGVKD. The chain's CDR3 is CAISNPGGQGADTQYF. The CDR3 bases are TGTGCCATCAGTAACCCCGGAGGACAGGGGGCAGATACGCAGTATTTT.

This sequence joins TRBV27 and TRBJ1-6; 8 bases map to TRBD1. Germline V gene sequence: CDR1 MNHEY, CDR2 SMNVEV (reference sequence). The CDR3 contains 15 residues. The J segment lost 6 bases and the V segment lost 4 bases, leaving 5 bases of the junction unmatched. The CDR3 reads CASSSSGQGNSPLHF. The CDR3 region has the DNA TGTGCCAGCAGTTCTTCCGGACAGGGTAATTCACCCCTCCACTTT.

The J gene is TRBJ1-1, the V gene TRBV10-3, with a possible D match to TRBD1 (6 bases). This CDR3 is built from 15 residues. V was trimmed by 7 bases and J by 5 bases, leaving 20 bases between them. CDR1 is ENHRY and CDR2 is SYGVKD in the germline V gene. The CDR3 region has the DNA TGTGCCATCACCATAGCCCGGGGGCAGGGGACTGAAGCTTTCTTT. Protein sequence: CAITIARGQGTEAFF.

This clone appeared a few times. The chain couples TRBV19 to TRBJ1-5; 7 positions match TRBD1. The junction had 7 bases not matched to a gene; V was cut back by 5 bases and J by 6 bases. This CDR3 spans 14 amino acids. Germline lookup yields CDR1 LNHDA and CDR2 SQIVND (reference sequence). The CDR3 spells CASSDGQVGQPQHF. DNA of the CDR3: TGTGCCAGTAGTGACGGACAGGTAGGTCAGCCCCAGCATTTT.

On this clone: Other DNA sequences in this sample translate to the same CDR3. The chain has TRBV5-4 and TRBJ1-2, with D unclear. V was shortened by 4 bases and J by 1 base, with 5 bases between the two germline ends. The CDR3 sequence is 12 residues long. The germline V gene has CDR1 SGHNT and CDR2 YYREEE (reference sequence). The DNA for the CDR3 is TGTGCCAGCAGCCTCGATAACTATGGCTACACCTTC. Amino acids: CASSLDNYGYTF.

The chain uses TRBV10-1 and TRBJ2-2, with D possibly TRBD2 on 6 matching bases. The CDR3 is made up of 14 amino acids. CDR1 WNHNN and CDR2 SYGVQD come from the germline V gene (reference sequence). Trimming removed 5 bases at V and 6 bases at J, with 13 bases between. The CDR3 nucleotides are TGCGCCAGCAGTTCCCCGACTAGATCCGGGGAGCTGTTTTTT. It encodes CASSSPTRSGELFF.

The rearrangement uses TRBV30 and TRBJ1-2, with a weak D call TRBD1 (6 bases). Germline values: CDR1 GTSNPN, CDR2 SVGIG (reference sequence). V was clipped by 0 bases and J by 8 bases, with 13 bases between them. The CDR3 has 13 residues. The CDR3 bases are TGTGCCTGGAGTGTACAGGTCAGGGGCGGCTACACCTTC. This encodes CAWSVQVRGGYTF. The variable domain in full, with the rest retrieved from reference TRBV30 and TRBJ1-2, is SQTIHQWPATLVQPVGSPLSLECTVEGTSNPNLYWYRQAAGRGLQLLFYSVGIGQISSEVPQNLSASRPQDRQFILSSKKLLLSDSGFYLCAWSVQVRGGYTFGSGTRLTVV.

The chain links TRBV6-1 to TRBJ2-5; 8 bases agree with TRBD2. The trim removed 7 bases at V and 3 bases at J, leaving 7 bases unmatched. Germline CDR1 and CDR2: MNHNS and SASEGT. The CDR3 consists of 14 residues. The CDR3 sequence is CASNPGGSEETQYF. The DNA of the CDR3 is TGTGCCAGCAATCCGGGGGGGTCTGAAGAGACCCAGTACTTC.

The chain has TRBV7-2 and TRBJ2-7, with TRBD1 matching 10 bases. The CDR3 sequence is 16 residues long. The trim removed 3 bases at V and 5 bases at J, leaving 10 bases unmatched. CDR1 is SGHTA, CDR2 FQGNSA, per germline. CDR3 amino acids: CASSLGRGQGSNEQYF. In nucleotides, the CDR3 is TGTGCCAGCAGCTTGGGAAGGGGACAGGGGAGTAACGAGCAGTACTTC.

This clone was counted a few times. V gene TRBV6-6 combines with J gene TRBJ1-6; 8 bases match TRBD1. This CDR3 has 13 residues. CDR1 and CDR2 (germline): MNHNY, SVGAGI (reference sequence). V lost 6 bases, J lost 9 bases, and 4 bases stayed unmatched. CDR3: CASRQGAGSPLHF. DNA for the CDR3: TGTGCCAGCAGGCAGGGGGCCGGTTCACCCCTCCACTTT.

This sequence joins TRBV11-2 and TRBJ2-5; tentative D call: TRBD2 (6 bases). Germline CDR1 reads SGHAT; CDR2 reads FQNNGV. The V gene lost 1 base and the J gene lost 2 bases, with 8 bases spanning the gap. The length of the CDR3 is 14 residues. The CDR3 DNA sequence: TGTGCCAGCAGCTTAGGGACTAAACAAGAGACCCAGTACTTC. It is translated as CASSLGTKQETQYF.